The clone carrying this T cell receptor beta chain was seen many times. Its antigen remains unknown. The CDR3 loop spans 11 amino acids. Per the germline V gene, CDR1 is SGHTA and CDR2 is FQGTGA. Trimming shortened V by 2 bases and J by 10 bases, and 6 bases separated the two germline ends. This record belongs to a study of T-cell memory formation after mild COVID-19. Overall study: Largely donor-specific TCR clusters were found. Study-level findings and limits: In pre-infection memory, a portion of responding clones appeared, which suggested that cross-reactive memory joined.

It was 5'RACE with constant-segment primers that produced the TCR alpha and TCR beta cDNA libraries, which carried sample barcodes and UMIs. Using its own MiXCR run on the 5' RACE reads, TCRdb lists one record per CDR3 protein. This table has fewer than 550,000 distinct CDR3 sequences, approximately 20% appearing once. Sequencing was performed on PBMCs or a T cell subset sorted from them (not recorded which). This chain links TRBV7-3 with TRBJ2-1; no definite D call. The TCR was taken from an adult woman who had mild COVID-19 (a few samples of this study predate the infection). Cell type and time point are not known. The CDR3 DNA is TGTGCCAGCAGCTTACGTGGCGAGCAGTTCTTC. Amino acids: CASSLRGEQFF.